This T cell receptor beta chain was retrieved from a study of T-cell memory formation after mild COVID-19. Looking at the study overall: TCR clusters showed largely donor specificity. Study results and caveats: Researchers report contracting CD4+ clones mostly in CM and EM, with CD8+ clones in EMRA.

This clonotype was recorded a few times. Its specificity is not known. The CDR3 covers 13 residues. The V end lost 1 base, the J end lost 3 bases, and 6 bases lay between the germline ends. From germline, CDR1 is SGHTA and CDR2 FQGTGA. MiXCR, run by TCRdb on the 5' RACE reads, gives a single entry per CDR3 protein. This table holds just under 150,000 distinct CDR3 sequences, about 19% found once. This sequence joins TRBV7-3 and TRBJ1-1; no firm D call. This clonotype was obtained from an adult woman who had mild COVID-19 (a few samples of this study predate the infection). Cell type and time point are not known. The sample consisted of PBMCs or a T cell subset sorted from them (not recorded which). The CDR3 is CASSLNRDTEAFF. The CDR3 DNA is TGTGCCAGCAGCTTAAACCGGGACACTGAAGCTTTCTTT.